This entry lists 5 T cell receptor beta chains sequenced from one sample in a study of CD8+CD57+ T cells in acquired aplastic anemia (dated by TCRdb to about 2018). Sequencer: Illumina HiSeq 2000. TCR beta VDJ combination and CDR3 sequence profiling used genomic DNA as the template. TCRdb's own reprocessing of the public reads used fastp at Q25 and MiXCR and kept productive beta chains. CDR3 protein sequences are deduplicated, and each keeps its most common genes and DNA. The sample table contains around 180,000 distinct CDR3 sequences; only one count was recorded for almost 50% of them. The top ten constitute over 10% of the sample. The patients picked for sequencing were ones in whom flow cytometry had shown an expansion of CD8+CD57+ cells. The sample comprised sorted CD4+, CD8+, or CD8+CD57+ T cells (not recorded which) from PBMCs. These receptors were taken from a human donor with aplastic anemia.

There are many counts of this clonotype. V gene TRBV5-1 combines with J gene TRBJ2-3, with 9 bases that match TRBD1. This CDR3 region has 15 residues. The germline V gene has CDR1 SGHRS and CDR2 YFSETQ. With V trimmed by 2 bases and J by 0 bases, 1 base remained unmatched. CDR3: CASSLQGASTDTQYF. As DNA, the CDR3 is TGCGCCAGCAGCTTACAGGGGGCGAGCACAGATACGCAGTATTTT.

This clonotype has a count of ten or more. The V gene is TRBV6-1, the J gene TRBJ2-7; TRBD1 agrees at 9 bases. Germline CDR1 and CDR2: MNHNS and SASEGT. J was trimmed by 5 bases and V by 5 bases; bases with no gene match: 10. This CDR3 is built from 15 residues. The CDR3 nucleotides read TGTGCCAGCAGTCCCACAGGGGGCAATATCAACGAGCAGTACTTC. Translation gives CASSPTGGNINEQYF.

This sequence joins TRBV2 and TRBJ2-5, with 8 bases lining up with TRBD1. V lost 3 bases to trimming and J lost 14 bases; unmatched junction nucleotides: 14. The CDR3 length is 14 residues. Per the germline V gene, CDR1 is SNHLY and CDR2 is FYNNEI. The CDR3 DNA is TGTGCCAGCAGTGAGGACAGGGCTCCTTTATTGGCATACTTC. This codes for CASSEDRAPLLAYF.

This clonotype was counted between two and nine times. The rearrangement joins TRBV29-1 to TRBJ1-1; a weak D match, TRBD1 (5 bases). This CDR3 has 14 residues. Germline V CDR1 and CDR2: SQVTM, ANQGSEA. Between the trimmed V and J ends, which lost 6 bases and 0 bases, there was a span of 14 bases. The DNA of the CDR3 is TGCAGCGTGGATGGGACGGGAATGAACACTGAAGCTTTCTTT. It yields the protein CSVDGTGMNTEAFF.

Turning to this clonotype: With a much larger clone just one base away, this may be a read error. The CDR3 region has the DNA TGTGCCAGCAACCCAGGGGGCCCAGGGGGCCAGCCCCAGCATTTT. This gives the protein CASNPGGPGGQPQHF. The chain combines TRBV5-4 with TRBJ1-5; 8 nucleotides align to TRBD1. The length of the CDR3 is 15 residues. Germline V gene lookup returns CDR1 SGHNT and CDR2 YYREEE (reference sequence). The trim removed 6 bases at V and 7 bases at J, leaving 12 bases unmatched. The full variable domain, with the rest looked up from reference TRBV5-4 and TRBJ1-5, is ETGVTQSPTHLIKTRGQQVTLRCSSQSGHNTVSWYQQALGQGPQFIFQYYREEENGRGNFPPRFSGLQFPNYSSELNVNALELDDSALYLCASNPGGPGGQPQHFGDGTRLSIL.